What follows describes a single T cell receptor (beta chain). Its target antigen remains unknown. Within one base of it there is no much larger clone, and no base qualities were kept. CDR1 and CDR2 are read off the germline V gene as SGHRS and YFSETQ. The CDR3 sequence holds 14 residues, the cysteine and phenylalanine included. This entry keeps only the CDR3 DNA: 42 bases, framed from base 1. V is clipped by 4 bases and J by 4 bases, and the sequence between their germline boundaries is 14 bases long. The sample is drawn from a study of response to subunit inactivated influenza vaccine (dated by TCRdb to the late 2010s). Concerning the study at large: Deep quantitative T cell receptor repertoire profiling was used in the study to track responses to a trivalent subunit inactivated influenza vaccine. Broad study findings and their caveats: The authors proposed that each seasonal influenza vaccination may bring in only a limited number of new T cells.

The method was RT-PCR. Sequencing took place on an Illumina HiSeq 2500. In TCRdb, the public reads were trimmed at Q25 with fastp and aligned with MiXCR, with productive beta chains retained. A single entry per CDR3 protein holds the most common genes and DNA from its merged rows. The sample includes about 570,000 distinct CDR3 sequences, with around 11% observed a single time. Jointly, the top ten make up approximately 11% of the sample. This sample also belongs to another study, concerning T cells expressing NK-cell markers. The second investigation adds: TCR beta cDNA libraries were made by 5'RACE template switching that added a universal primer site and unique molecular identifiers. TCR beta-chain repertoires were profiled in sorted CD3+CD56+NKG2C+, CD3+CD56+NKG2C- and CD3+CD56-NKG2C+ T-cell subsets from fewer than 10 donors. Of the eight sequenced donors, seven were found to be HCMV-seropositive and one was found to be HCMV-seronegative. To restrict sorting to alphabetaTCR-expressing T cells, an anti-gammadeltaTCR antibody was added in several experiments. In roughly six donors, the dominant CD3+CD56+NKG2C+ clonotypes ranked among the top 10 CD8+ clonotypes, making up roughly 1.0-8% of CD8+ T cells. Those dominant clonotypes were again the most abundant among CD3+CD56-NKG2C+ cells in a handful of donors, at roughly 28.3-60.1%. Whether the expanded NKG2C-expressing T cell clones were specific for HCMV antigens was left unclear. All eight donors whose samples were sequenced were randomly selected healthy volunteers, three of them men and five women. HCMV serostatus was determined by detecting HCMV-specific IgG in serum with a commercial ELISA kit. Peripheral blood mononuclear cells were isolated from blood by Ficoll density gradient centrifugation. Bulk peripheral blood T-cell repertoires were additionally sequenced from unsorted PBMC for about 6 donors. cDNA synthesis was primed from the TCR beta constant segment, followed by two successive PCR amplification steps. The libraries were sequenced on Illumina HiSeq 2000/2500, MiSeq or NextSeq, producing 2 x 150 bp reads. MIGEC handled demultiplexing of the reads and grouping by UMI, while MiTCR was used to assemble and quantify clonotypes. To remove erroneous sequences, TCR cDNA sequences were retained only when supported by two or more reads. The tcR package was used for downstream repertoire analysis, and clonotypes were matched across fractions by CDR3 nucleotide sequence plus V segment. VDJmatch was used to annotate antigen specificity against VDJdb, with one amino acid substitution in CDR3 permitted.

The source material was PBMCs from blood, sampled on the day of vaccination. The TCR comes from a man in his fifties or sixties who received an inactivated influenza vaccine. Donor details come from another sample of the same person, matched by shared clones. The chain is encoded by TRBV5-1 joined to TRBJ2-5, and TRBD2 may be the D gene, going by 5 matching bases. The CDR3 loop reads CASSPLASPETQYF. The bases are TGCGCCAGCAGCCCCCTGGCTAGCCCAGAGACCCAGTACTTC.